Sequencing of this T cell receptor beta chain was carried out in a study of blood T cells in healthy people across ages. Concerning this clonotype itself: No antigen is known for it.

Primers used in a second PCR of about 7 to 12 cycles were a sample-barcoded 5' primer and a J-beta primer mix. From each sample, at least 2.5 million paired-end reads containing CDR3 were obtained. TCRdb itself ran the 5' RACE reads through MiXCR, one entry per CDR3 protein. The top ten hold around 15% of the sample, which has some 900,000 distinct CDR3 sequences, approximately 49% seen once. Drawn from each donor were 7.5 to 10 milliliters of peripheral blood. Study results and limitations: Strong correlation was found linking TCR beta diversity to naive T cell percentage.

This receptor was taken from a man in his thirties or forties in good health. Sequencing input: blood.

CDR3 amino acids: CASSTTGGTYNEQFF. The CDR3 region has the DNA TGTGCCAGCAGCACCACCGGCGGGACGTACAATGAGCAGTTCTTC. The chain recombines TRBV7-2 with TRBJ2-1; TRBD2 might be the D (6 bases). Germline CDR1 reads SGHTA; CDR2 reads FQGNSA. This CDR3 comprises 15 residues. V was pared by 5 bases and J by 4 bases, with 15 bases between.